The T cell receptor beta chain under discussion was sequenced for a study of shared clonotypes between healthy human individuals. General observations from the study: The study drew on few donors, limiting represented genetic and exposure-history diversity.

The test was conducted at deep level. The table came from immunoSEQ multiplex PCR; TCRdb's copy has only in-frame clones and leaves some out. This sample has 450,000 to 650,000 clones, with around 76% found just once. As regards this clone: Its target is not known.

The CDR3 totals 14 residues. The germline CDR1 and CDR2 sequences are MDHEN and SYDVKM. Between the trimmed V and J ends, which lost 4 bases and 0 bases, there was a span of 10 bases. Sequenced material: PBMCs. This receptor was taken from a woman aged 40 to 50 in good health. Some clones in this sample may be carry-over from other donors' samples. The chain joins TRBV28 to TRBJ2-7; D uncertain. CDR3 sequence reads: CASSSPSISYEQYF. The CDR3 DNA sequence: TGTGCCAGCAGTTCTCCCTCGATCTCCTACGAGCAGTACTTC.